The rows below give T cell receptor beta chains drawn from one sample of a study of patients and donors after allogeneic stem cell transplantation. TCRdb redid the calling of the RT-PCR reads with MiXCR, one entry per CDR3 protein. The table records hundreds of thousands of distinct CDR3 sequences, roughly 17% of them present only once. The sequenced sample consisted of blood, either unsorted or a sorted T cell fraction (not recorded which). These receptor sequences come from a human donor who was either an allogeneic HSCT recipient or a stem cell or donor lymphocyte infusion donor (not recorded which). It is not recorded whose cells these are; they may come from a transplant donor. Each CDR3 is given with its conserved first and last residue. A D gene is named only where the DNA matches it firmly. Clone size is shown for a subset of rows, as once, few, many or a class of expanded clone.

TRBJ1-1 | few | TRBD1 | TRBV5-1 | CASSNRGPGTEAFF | TGCGCCAGCAGTAACAGGGGGCCGGGCACTGAAGCTTTCTTT
TRBJ1-1 | NA | NA | TRBV30 | CAWSPGGQAWTEAFF | TGTGCCTGGAGTCCGGGGGGCCAGGCGTGGACTGAAGCTTTCTTT
TRBJ2-7 | many | NA | TRBV12-3/TRBV12-4 | CASSLAGGDYEQYF | TGTGCCAGCAGTTTAGCGGGGGGAGACTACGAGCAGTACTTC
TRBJ2-5 | NA | TRBD1 | TRBV6-2/TRBV6-3 | CASSYGIVDRAQETQYF | TGTGCCAGCAGTTACGGGATTGTAGACAGGGCTCAAGAGACCCAGTACTTC
TRBJ1-1 | many | TRBD1 | TRBV14 | CASSRQGGLNTEAFF | TGTGCCAGCAGCCGACAGGGTGGCTTGAACACTGAAGCTTTCTTT
TRBJ2-2 | few | NA | TRBV24-1 | CATSDRPRSHTGELFF | TGTGCCACCAGTGACCGGCCACGGTCCCACACCGGGGAGCTGTTTTTT
TRBJ2-5 | few | NA | TRBV5-1 | CASSLGRPQETQYF | TGCGCCAGCAGCTTGGGGAGGCCCCAAGAGACCCAGTACTTC
TRBJ1-3 | NA | NA | TRBV6-5 | CASSYLGRSSGNTIYF | TGTGCCAGCAGTTATCTTGGCCGGAGCTCTGGAAACACCATATATTTT
TRBJ2-2 | NA | NA | TRBV10-2 | CASSEFWASQAGELFF | TGCGCCAGCAGTGAGTTTTGGGCTAGCCAGGCCGGGGAGCTGTTTTTT
TRBJ2-5 | few | TRBD2 | TRBV7-2 | CASSERGGRETQYF | TGTGCCAGCAGTGAGCGGGGGGGCCGGGAGACCCAGTACTTC
TRBJ2-5 | NA | TRBD2 | TRBV5-1 | CASSSGPAAGDQYF | TGCGCCAGCAGTTCGGGACCGGCGGCGGGGGACCAGTACTTC
TRBJ2-1 | NA | NA | TRBV11-1 | CASSWVLVGGEQFF | TGTGCCAGCAGCTGGGTCCTTGTGGGCGGTGAGCAGTTCTTC
TRBJ1-2 | NA | NA | TRBV24-1 | CATRDTTGYGYTF | TGTGCCACCAGGGACACCACCGGATATGGCTACACCTTC
TRBJ1-3 | few | TRBD1 | TRBV10-3 | CAISEDRDRGPIYSGNTIYF | TGTGCCATCAGTGAAGACCGGGACAGGGGACCTATCTACTCTGGAAACACCATATATTTT
TRBJ1-1 | NA | TRBD1 | TRBV4-3 | CASSQVQTGGVGTEAFF | TGCGCCAGCAGCCAGGTACAAACAGGGGGCGTAGGGACTGAAGCTTTCTTT
TRBJ1-2 | NA | NA | TRBV5-1 | CASSIQPGDGYTF | TGCGCCAGCAGTATACAGCCGGGCGATGGCTACACCTTC
TRBJ1-2 | few | NA | TRBV30 | CAWIVEGRNGYTF | TGTGCCTGGATCGTTGAGGGGAGAAATGGCTACACCTTC
TRBJ2-1 | few | NA | TRBV4-3 | CASSQVRQTYNEQFF | TGCGCCAGCAGCCAAGTTAGGCAGACCTACAATGAGCAGTTCTTC
TRBJ2-1 | NA | NA | TRBV2 | CASSGEYNERFF | TGTGCCAGCAGTGGAGAGTACAATGAGCGGTTCTTC
TRBJ2-2 | NA | NA | TRBV7-2 | CASSPTTSAGELFF | TGTGCCAGCAGCCCTACTACGTCCGCCGGGGAGCTGTTTTTT
TRBJ2-7 | NA | NA | TRBV7-2 | CASSPYVLYEQYF | TGTGCCAGCAGCCCGTATGTTCTCTACGAGCAGTACTTC
TRBJ2-3 | NA | NA | TRBV10-3 | CAISESRISGPRADTQYF | TGTGCCATCAGTGAGTCTCGGATTAGCGGCCCCCGGGCAGATACGCAGTATTTT
TRBJ2-5 | few | NA | TRBV18 | CASSPPRDEGTQYF | TGTGCCAGCTCACCACCGAGGGATGAGGGGACCCAGTACTTC
TRBJ1-4 | few | NA | TRBV4-1 | CASSQDDRGDEKLFF | TGCGCCAGCAGCCAAGATGATCGCGGGGATGAAAAACTGTTTTTT
TRBJ2-1 | many | TRBD2 | TRBV5-1 | CASSLILAPYNEQFF | TGCGCCAGCAGCCTAATACTAGCGCCCTACAATGAGCAGTTCTTC
TRBJ1-2 | few | NA | TRBV20-1 | CSAPGRRGEGYTF | TGCAGTGCTCCCGGTCGGAGGGGCGAGGGCTACACCTTC
TRBJ1-5 | many | NA | TRBV7-7 | CASSAGWRFNQPQHF | TGTGCTAGCAGCGCAGGGTGGCGGTTCAATCAGCCCCAGCATTTT
TRBJ2-3 | NA | NA | TRBV29-1 | CSGLTGLTLGDTQYF | TGCAGCGGGCTAACGGGACTTACCTTGGGGGATACGCAGTATTTT
TRBJ2-1 | NA | TRBD1 | TRBV7-9 | CASSQKDRRTDEQFF | TGTGCCAGCAGCCAAAAGGACAGGAGGACCGATGAGCAGTTCTTC
TRBJ1-5 | few | NA | TRBV24-1 | CATSDGGQGGQPQHF | TGTGCCACCAGTGATGGAGGACAAGGCGGTCAGCCCCAGCATTTT
TRBJ2-7 | many | TRBD2 | TRBV4-3 | CASSQDASGGSSYEQYF | TGCGCCAGCAGCCAAGATGCTAGCGGGGGGAGCTCCTACGAGCAGTACTTC
TRBJ1-4 | few | TRBD1 | TRBV7-9 | CASTSYDRGQAEKLFF | TGTGCCAGCACCTCCTATGACAGGGGGCAGGCCGAAAAACTGTTTTTT
TRBJ2-7 | few | NA | TRBV3-1 | CASSRGELYEQYF | TGTGCCAGCAGCCGTGGGGAGTTGTACGAGCAGTACTTC
TRBJ1-2 | NA | NA | TRBV7-9 | CASSLEPGGAYGYTF | TGTGCCAGCAGCTTAGAACCTGGCGGTGCTTATGGCTACACCTTC
TRBJ2-7 | NA | NA | TRBV4-1 | CASSRVHKIPISYEQYF | TGCGCCAGCAGCCGAGTACATAAGATTCCTATTTCCTACGAGCAGTACTTC
TRBJ2-7 | NA | NA | TRBV4-1 | CASSQVGHWKYF | TGCGCCAGCAGCCAAGTTGGACACTGGAAGTACTTC
TRBJ1-1 | NA | NA | TRBV6-1 | CASSTPGKADYMNTEAFF | TGTGCCAGCAGTACCCCCGGCAAGGCGGATTACATGAACACTGAAGCTTTCTTT
TRBJ1-1 | few | NA | TRBV2 | CASSDRPLTEAFF | TGTGCCAGCAGTGACAGACCGCTCACTGAAGCTTTCTTT
TRBJ1-4 | few | TRBD1 | TRBV20-1 | CSALDRGTNEKLFF | TGCAGTGCTCTGGACAGGGGAACTAATGAAAAACTGTTTTTT
TRBJ2-1 | NA | TRBD2 | TRBV20-1 | CSARFPAGGEQFF | TGCAGTGCTAGATTTCCAGCGGGAGGTGAGCAGTTCTTC
TRBJ2-7 | NA | NA | TRBV27 | CASSLRKNGDEQYF | TGTGCCAGCAGTTTACGGAAGAACGGGGACGAGCAGTACTTC
TRBJ1-1 | few | NA | TRBV6-2/TRBV6-3 | CASSYVWTWTEAFF | TGTGCCAGCAGTTACGTCTGGACCTGGACTGAAGCTTTCTTT
TRBJ2-3 | few | NA | TRBV11-1 | CASSLRSMGGGPRGDTQYF | TGTGCCAGCAGCTTAAGATCTATGGGAGGAGGGCCCCGGGGAGATACGCAGTATTTT
TRBJ2-5 | few | NA | TRBV20-1 | CSVEGETQYF | TGCAGTGTCGAGGGAGAGACCCAGTACTTC
TRBJ2-5 | few | NA | TRBV4-1 | CASRQTGSAETQYF | TGCGCCAGCAGGCAAACAGGTAGCGCGGAGACCCAGTACTTC
TRBJ2-3 | NA | TRBD1 | TRBV6-1 | CASRGQEITDTQYF | TGTGCCAGCAGGGGACAGGAGATCACAGATACGCAGTATTTT
TRBJ2-3 | many | TRBD2 | TRBV2 | CASRKGLARTDTQYF | TGTGCCAGCAGGAAGGGACTAGCAAGGACAGATACGCAGTATTTT
TRBJ1-1 | many | NA | TRBV18 | CASSPKGNTEAFF | TGTGCCAGCTCACCAAAGGGCAACACTGAAGCTTTCTTT
TRBJ2-5 | NA | NA | TRBV6-5 | CASSYPGTQYF | TGTGCCAGCAGTTACCCGGGGACCCAGTACTTC
TRBJ1-5 | few | NA | TRBV12-3/TRBV12-4 | CASSFWGVGNQPQHF | TGTGCCAGCAGTTTTTGGGGGGTTGGCAATCAGCCCCAGCATTTT